Shown below are 9 T cell receptor beta chains from a single sample sequenced in a study of blood T cell repertoires in COVID-19 (dated by TCRdb to the early 2020s). Library generation was performed with the immunoSEQ multiplex PCR assay. TCRdb mirrors the immuneACCESS table, restricted to in-frame sequences. Some clones are absent from its copies; in checked studies, under half trace to an unresolved V gene, and the reason for the others is unknown. This sample gives a few hundred thousand clones in total; around 83% of them show up just once. Of the sample, 3.4% falls within the top ten clones. Material: peripheral blood. These receptors came from a woman under 30 with acute or convalescent COVID-19.

J is TRBJ1-5 and V is TRBV3-1 (or the pseudogene TRBV3-2), with unresolved D. Germline V gene data show CDR1 as LGHDT and CDR2 as YNNKEL (reference sequence). Trimming took off 2 bases at V and 8 bases at J, with 7 bases between the two ends. The CDR3 runs 12 residues. The chain's CDR3 is CASSQYGEPQHF. The DNA of the CDR3 is TGTGCCAGCAGCCAATACGGGGAGCCCCAGCATTTT.

This chain links TRBV30 with TRBJ1-4; D unclear. CDR1 and CDR2 from the germline V gene are GTSNPN and SVGIG (reference sequence). V dropped 1 base and J dropped 3 bases, with 12 bases sitting between them. The CDR3 totals 15 residues. CDR3 sequence: CAWSAPGKANEKLFF. In nucleotides, the CDR3 is TGTGCCTGGAGTGCTCCGGGGAAGGCTAATGAAAAACTGTTTTTT.

This clone came up a few times. V usage is TRBV9 and J usage is TRBJ2-2; possibly TRBD2 for D (6 bases). Trimming took 4 bases from V and 3 from J, leaving 10 bases between them. The CDR3 covers 14 residues. Germline CDR1 is SGDLS and CDR2 is YYNGEE. CDR3 sequence reads: CASSNRDYTGELFF. In DNA form, the CDR3 reads TGTGCCAGCAGCAACCGGGACTACACCGGGGAGCTGTTTTTT.

The V and J genes are TRBV6-1 and TRBJ1-2, with D hard to call. V lost 3 bases and J lost 1, with 6 bases in between. Germline V CDR1 and CDR2: MNHNS, SASEGT. The CDR3 has 13 residues. CDR3 residues: CASSDNFNYGYTF. DNA for the CDR3: TGTGCCAGCAGTGACAACTTTAACTATGGCTACACCTTC.

This rearrangement joins TRBV7-2 to TRBJ1-2; D is unresolved. The germline CDR1 and CDR2 sequences are SGHTA and FQGNSA. There are 14 residues in the CDR3. Trimming left V 1 base short and J 2 bases short, with 8 bases between. The CDR3 sequence is CASSLVSGNYGYTF. Written as DNA, the CDR3 is TGTGCCAGCAGCTTAGTGTCGGGGAACTATGGCTACACCTTC.

The chain joins TRBV2 to TRBJ1-5, with 10 nucleotides matching TRBD1. Germline CDR1 reads SNHLY; CDR2 reads FYNNEI. The trim removed 7 bases at V and 0 bases at J, leaving 12 bases unmatched. The CDR3 is 18 residues long. The CDR3 nucleotides are TGTGCCAGCACGCGGGACAGGGGCCAAACTTATAGCAATCAGCCCCAGCATTTT. It encodes CASTRDRGQTYSNQPQHF.

This clone was counted only a few times. V gene TRBV4-3 combines with J gene TRBJ1-4; 9 nucleotides agree with TRBD1. V was clipped by 3 bases and J by 5 bases; unmatched bases: 4. CDR1 and CDR2 from the germline V gene are LGHNA and YSLEER. The CDR3 has 15 residues. This CDR3 is CASSHTGGGNEKLFF. The CDR3 region has the DNA TGCGCCAGCAGCCACACAGGGGGCGGAAATGAAAAACTGTTTTTT.

This chain joins TRBV6-1 and TRBJ2-2, with TRBD2 identical over 8 bases. J lost 4 bases, V lost 1 base, and 2 bases had no gene match. The CDR3 is made up of 15 amino acids. Germline CDR1 and CDR2: MNHNS and SASEGT. CDR3 region: CASSEDGRGTGELFF. The CDR3 DNA sequence: TGTGCCAGCAGTGAAGACGGGAGGGGCACCGGGGAGCTGTTTTTT.

V usage is TRBV9 and J usage is TRBJ1-4; 8 bases are a match to TRBD1. The CDR3 is 16 residues long. Germline V gives CDR1 SGDLS, CDR2 YYNGEE. V lost 3 bases to trimming and J lost 7 bases; unmatched junction nucleotides: 11. The CDR3 sequence is CASSEEQGARGEKLFF. CDR3 coding DNA: TGTGCCAGCAGCGAGGAGCAGGGGGCGCGGGGTGAAAAACTGTTTTTT.